This passage covers 25 T cell receptor beta chains from one sample sequenced in a study of blood T cells in healthy people across ages. With a J-beta primer mix and a sample-barcoded 5' primer, a second PCR ran 7 to 11 cycles. Via MiXCR, TCRdb re-called the 5' RACE reads, giving one row per CDR3 protein. There are around 650,000 distinct CDR3 sequences in the sample; over 40% occur only once, and around 30% lies in the top ten. The sequenced sample consisted of blood. Source of these receptors: an elderly man in good health.

The chain combines TRBV27 with TRBJ2-7; TRBD1 matches at 7 bases. The ends lost 9 bases at V and 2 bases at J; junction bases unmatched: 4. CDR1 and CDR2 (germline): MNHEY, SMNVEV (reference sequence). The CDR3 consists of 12 residues. The CDR3 protein is CARPGQPYEQYF. CDR3 nucleotides: TGTGCCAGACCGGGACAGCCCTACGAGCAGTACTTC.

The genes are TRBV5-4 and TRBJ2-3, with 8 bases matching TRBD2. This CDR3 spans 15 amino acids. With V trimmed by 2 bases and J by 3 bases, 5 bases remained unmatched. Germline V gene data show CDR1 as SGHNT and CDR2 as YYREEE (reference sequence). The CDR3 loop is CASSFRSGGTDTQYF. The CDR3, as DNA: TGTGCCAGCAGCTTCAGAAGCGGGGGTACAGATACGCAGTATTTT.

CDR3 amino acids: CASSLSWGDQPQHF. The CDR3 DNA reads as TGTGCCAGCAGTCTCTCTTGGGGTGATCAGCCCCAGCATTTT. This rearrangement joins TRBV6-5 to TRBJ1-5; the D is unclear. Germline CDR1 reads MNHEY; CDR2 reads SVGAGI. V dropped 5 bases and J dropped 5 bases, with 13 bases sitting between them. The CDR3 extends over 14 amino acids.

This clonotype was observed a few times. This chain connects TRBV7-3 to TRBJ2-1, with 8 nucleotides matching TRBD2. CDR1 and CDR2 (germline): SGHTA, FQGTGA. V was clipped by 5 bases and J by 2 bases; unmatched bases: 2. The CDR3 is 14 amino acids. The CDR3 loop reads CASSRSGAYNEQFF. Written as DNA, the CDR3 is TGTGCCAGCAGCCGTAGCGGGGCCTACAATGAGCAGTTCTTC.

The chain recombines TRBV7-3 with TRBJ2-1; 7 nucleotides line up with TRBD2. There are 13 residues in the CDR3. Trimming took 4 bases from V and 10 from J; bases not matched to a gene: 7. The V gene's germline CDR1 is SGHTA and CDR2 FQGTGA. Written as DNA, the CDR3 is TGTGCCAGCAGCTCTACTAGCGCAGGCGAGCAGTTCTTC. Protein: CASSSTSAGEQFF.

The chain links TRBV20-1 to TRBJ1-6, with 12 bases fitting TRBD1. CDR1 DFQATT and CDR2 SNEGSKA come from the germline V gene (reference sequence). The CDR3 sequence is 14 residues long. V gave up 5 bases and J gave up 9 bases; unmatched junction bases: 5. The CDR3 DNA reads as TGCAGTGCTCCCGGGACAGGGGGCCGTTCACCCCTCCACTTT. This codes for CSAPGTGGRSPLHF.

In regard to this clonotype: At one of its ends the junction is not consistent with the germline gene, which may arise from a read error. The V and J genes are TRBV29-1 and TRBJ2-1; 8 bases agree with TRBD2. Germline loops: CDR1 SQVTM, CDR2 ANQGSEA. This CDR3 is 14 amino acids long. The CDR3 protein is CSGKRESSNNEQFF. CDR3 bases: TGCAGCGGAAAGCGGGAGAGCTCCAACAATGAGCAGTTCTTC.

The count of this clonotype is one. The chain links TRBV10-3 to TRBJ1-3; D is possibly TRBD1 (6 bases). Germline assignment: CDR1 ENHRY and CDR2 SYGVKD. CDR3 length equals 14 residues. V was pared by 8 bases and J by 2 bases, with 13 bases between. The CDR3 DNA sequence: TGTGCCATCCGAGAACAGGGCACTGGAAACACCATATATTTT. Amino acids: CAIREQGTGNTIYF.

CDR3: CASSLDRGRAELSTDTQYF. The DNA of the CDR3 is TGCGCCAGCAGCTTGGATCGTGGGAGGGCCGAATTGAGCACAGATACGCAGTATTTT. The V call is TRBV5-1, the J call TRBJ2-3; 7 bases agree with TRBD2. Germline V lookup: CDR1 SGHRS, CDR2 YFSETQ. This CDR3 has 19 residues. Losses at the gene ends were 0 bases for V and 0 bases for J; bases not matched to a gene: 13.

The table lists this clonotype with a few counts. The rearrangement uses TRBV10-3 and TRBJ1-1, with 7 bases lining up with TRBD1. Looked up from germline, CDR1 is ENHRY and CDR2 is SYGVKD. The CDR3 consists of 13 residues. Unmatched junction bases numbered 1, after V lost 4 bases and J lost 2 bases. The chain's CDR3 is CAISGDSNTEAFF. Written as DNA, the CDR3 is TGTGCCATCAGTGGGGACAGCAACACTGAAGCTTTCTTT.

This clonotype was seen a few times. The chain couples TRBV20-1 to TRBJ2-5; TRBD2 aligns across 10 bases. This CDR3 is 16 amino acids long. The V gene's germline CDR1 is DFQATT and CDR2 SNEGSKA (reference sequence). V lost 2 bases and J lost 3; bases outside the gene matches: 9. As DNA, the CDR3 is TGCAGTGCTAGATCGAGGGGACTAGCGTATAAAGAGACCCAGTACTTC. Its translation is CSARSRGLAYKETQYF.

This clonotype was observed a few times. This rearrangement joins TRBV20-1 to TRBJ2-1; no firm D call. Germline V gives CDR1 DFQATT, CDR2 SNEGSKA (reference sequence). The CDR3 is made up of 11 amino acids. V lost 6 bases, J lost 3 bases, and 6 bases lay in between. In nucleotides, the CDR3 is TGCAGTGCCAGCAGCTACAATGAGCAGTTCTTC. Translated, it gives CSASSYNEQFF.

In its sample, this clonotype was seen many times. The rearrangement uses TRBV20-1 and TRBJ2-5; 8 bases line up with TRBD2. CDR1 is DFQATT, CDR2 SNEGSKA, per germline (reference sequence). The CDR3 runs 13 residues. V was clipped by 5 bases and J by 5 bases; unmatched bases: 7. CDR3 in amino acids: CSALLAAVETQYF. The CDR3 DNA reads as TGCAGTGCTTTACTAGCGGCAGTGGAGACCCAGTACTTC.

This clonotype appeared a few times. The chain links TRBV15 to TRBJ2-1; a weak D match, TRBD2 (6 bases). Trimming removed 0 bases at V and 1 base at J, with 10 bases between. CDR3 length: 16 amino acids. CDR1 LNHNV and CDR2 YYDKDF come from the germline V gene (reference sequence). CDR3 bases: TGTGCCACCAGCAGAGAGGGTAGCGGATCCTACAATGAGCAGTTCTTC. It yields the protein CATSREGSGSYNEQFF. The full variable domain, its missing parts supplied by reference TRBV15 and TRBJ2-1, is DAMVIQNPRYQVTQFGKPVTLSCSQTLNHNVMYWYQQKSSQAPKLLFHYYDKDFNNEADTPDNFQSRRPNTSFCFLDIRSPGLGDTAMYLCATSREGSGSYNEQFFGPGTRLTVL.

This clonotype was observed at least ten times. The rearrangement links TRBV7-9 to TRBJ2-1, with D unclear. This CDR3 is 13 amino acids long. Between the trimmed V and J ends, which lost 1 base and 7 bases, there was a span of 8 bases. Germline lookup yields CDR1 SEHNR and CDR2 FQNEAQ (reference sequence). This CDR3 is CASSLDPRNEQFF. The CDR3 bases are TGTGCCAGCAGCTTAGATCCTAGGAATGAGCAGTTCTTC.

On this clonotype: This may stem from a read error, because a much larger clone lies one nucleotide away. This chain links TRBV20-1 with TRBJ2-1, with 10 bases identical to TRBD2. CDR3 size: 16 residues. In germline, CDR1 is DFQATT, CDR2 SNEGSKA (reference sequence). CDR3: CGAGRLTSGAYNEQFF. The DNA for the CDR3 is TGCGGTGCTGGAAGGCTTACTAGCGGGGCTTACAATGAGCAGTTCTTC.

This clonotype was counted a few times. The chain links TRBV20-1 to TRBJ1-2, with TRBD1 identical over 8 bases. J gave up 4 bases and V 6 bases, and 7 bases lay outside the gene matches. Germline V gives CDR1 DFQATT, CDR2 SNEGSKA (reference sequence). The CDR3 length is 13 residues. The CDR3 sequence: CSATQGAGYGYTF. The DNA for the CDR3 is TGCAGTGCCACCCAGGGGGCTGGCTATGGCTACACCTTC.

To note about this clonotype: A much larger clone lies one base from this, so it may be a read error. This rearrangement joins TRBV18 to TRBJ2-7; D perhaps matches TRBD1 (5 bases). The germline CDR1 and CDR2 sequences are KGHSH and LQKENI. CDR3 size: 14 residues. Written as DNA, the CDR3 is TGTGCCAGCTCACCAGGGGCAGGCTTCTACGGGCAGTACTTC. Its protein is CASSPGAGFYGQYF.

This clonotype appeared a single time. One end of the junction is discordant with germline, which a read error may explain. The CDR3 DNA follows: TGTGCCAGCAGTCTACCGACAGGGGGACTCTCTGGGGCCAGCGTCCTGACTTTC. Amino acid sequence: CASSLPTGGLSGASVLTF. The chain joins TRBV12-3 or TRBV12-4 to TRBJ2-6; the match to TRBD1 covers 9 bases. The CDR3 spans 18 residues.

The chain has TRBV6-5 and TRBJ2-1, with 8 bases aligning to TRBD1. With the DNA end fitting TRBJ2-7 better, the J assignment may be wrong. Per the germline V gene, CDR1 is MNHEY and CDR2 is SVGAGI. This CDR3 has 14 residues. The CDR3 region is CASSMDRAYNEQYF. CDR3 nucleotide sequence: TGTGCCAGCAGTATGGACAGGGCATACAATGAGCAGTACTTC.

The chain employs TRBV7-2 and TRBJ2-5; D may be TRBD1 or TRBD2 (5 bases each). Germline V gene data show CDR1 as SGHTA and CDR2 as FQGNSA. The CDR3 length is 13 residues. V was trimmed by 1 base and J by 11 bases, leaving 14 bases between them. The CDR3 DNA sequence: TGTGCCAGCAGCTTAGGGGTTATAGGGGAGCAGTACTTC. This codes for CASSLGVIGEQYF. Supplemented by reference TRBV7-2 and TRBJ2-5, the full variable domain reads GAGVSQSPSNKVTEKGKDVELRCDPISGHTALYWYRQSLGQGLEFLIYFQGNSAPDKSGLPSDRFSAERTGGSVSTLTIQRTQQEDSAVYLCASSLGVIGEQYFGPGTRLLVL.

This chain connects TRBV6-6 to TRBJ2-5; TRBD1 might be the D (6 bases). The CDR3 has 18 residues. From germline, CDR1 is MNHNY and CDR2 SVGAGI (reference sequence). V was pared by 2 bases and J by 6 bases, with 25 bases between. CDR3 nucleotide sequence: TGTGCCAGCAGTTACGCCGGACAGCTTATACAGAGAGCGCAGACCCAGTACTTC. Translation gives CASSYAGQLIQRAQTQYF.

The J gene is TRBJ2-2, the V gene TRBV20-1, with 11 bases fitting TRBD2. The CDR3 consists of 15 residues. With 3 bases clipped from V and 5 bases from J, the junction kept 5 bases outside the gene matches. CDR1 DFQATT and CDR2 SNEGSKA come from the germline V gene (reference sequence). The DNA for the CDR3 is TGCAGTGCTAGCCAGGGACTAGCGGTTACCGGGGAGCTGTTTTTT. Translated, it gives CSASQGLAVTGELFF.

This clonotype came up a few times. The rearrangement links TRBV6-2 or TRBV6-3 to TRBJ2-1, with D possibly matching TRBD1 (5 bases). V was clipped by 0 bases and J by 8 bases, with 8 bases between them. The CDR3 contains 13 residues. From germline, CDR1 is MNHEY and CDR2 SVGEGT. The CDR3 loop reads CASSYSKGYEQFF. The CDR3, as DNA: TGTGCCAGCAGTTACTCTAAGGGGTATGAGCAGTTCTTC.

V usage is TRBV29-1 and J usage is TRBJ1-2; D is possibly TRBD1 (5 bases). Trimming shortened V by 1 base and J by 6 bases, and 24 bases separated the two germline ends. Germline lookup yields CDR1 SQVTM and CDR2 ANQGSEA. This CDR3 contains 17 residues. The CDR3 DNA sequence: TGCAGCGTTGAAGTAATTCCCTCTACAAAACAGGAGGATGGCTACACCTTC. Protein sequence: CSVEVIPSTKQEDGYTF.